The 26 T cell receptor beta chains listed next were all sequenced from one sample in a study of cytomegalovirus exposure and HLA in healthy donors. TCRdb keeps only in-frame clones here, not all; method: immunoSEQ multiplex PCR. The table has 250,000 to 400,000 clones, 88% seen once. Sample: PBMCs. The receptors come from a man aged 25 to 40 in good health and CMV-seronegative.

V usage is TRBV6-4 and J usage is TRBJ1-5; 8 bases line up with TRBD1. The CDR3 sequence is 17 residues long. V gave up 2 bases and J gave up 5 bases; unmatched junction bases: 11. Germline CDR1 reads MRHNA; CDR2 reads SNTAGT. CDR3 sequence reads: CASSDPTRQGSHQPQHF. The CDR3 region has the DNA TGTGCCAGCAGTGACCCTACCCGACAGGGGAGCCATCAGCCCCAGCATTTT.

The V call is TRBV5-1, the J call TRBJ2-3, with 7 bases that match TRBD2. Trimming at V came to 1 base and at J to 6 bases, leaving 5 bases not matched to a gene. Looked up from germline, CDR1 is SGHRS and CDR2 is YFSETQ. This CDR3 comprises 14 residues. The CDR3 sequence: CASSLWEGRDTQYF. DNA of the CDR3: TGCGCCAGCAGCTTGTGGGAGGGGCGCGATACGCAGTATTTT.

The V call is TRBV4-1, the J call TRBJ2-4; 14 nucleotides agree with TRBD2. Trimming removed 4 bases from V and 2 bases from J; junction bases left unmatched: 13. The CDR3 runs to 20 residues. CDR1 is MGHRA and CDR2 is YSYEKL in the germline V gene. Here the CDR3 reads CASSPSGLAGERPPKNIQYF. The CDR3 coding sequence is TGCGCCAGCAGCCCCTCGGGACTAGCGGGGGAACGTCCCCCCAAAAACATTCAGTACTTC.

The chain employs TRBV5-6 and TRBJ2-7; maybe TRBD2 (6 bases). Trimming took 2 bases from V and 4 from J, leaving 7 bases between them. This CDR3 spans 12 amino acids. CDR1 is SGHDT, CDR2 YYEEEE, per germline. CDR3 sequence (DNA): TGTGCCAGCAGCTTCGGGGGTTACGAGCAGTACTTC. The encoded protein is CASSFGGYEQYF. Variable domain in full (rest from reference TRBV5-6 and TRBJ2-7): DAGVTQSPTHLIKTRGQQVTLRCSPKSGHDTVSWYQQALGQGPQFIFQYYEEEERQRGNFPDRFSGHQFPNYSSELNVNALLLGDSALYLCASSFGGYEQYFGPGTRLTVT.

The rearrangement links TRBV4-3 to TRBJ1-6; D is undetermined. Per germline, CDR1 LGHNA and CDR2 YSLEER. Between the trimmed V and J ends, which lost 1 base and 9 bases, there was a span of 13 bases. This CDR3 has 15 amino acids. CDR3 nucleotide sequence: TGCGCCAGCAGCCAAGGGATAGCAGCGGGTTCACCCCTCCACTTT. Translating gives CASSQGIAAGSPLHF.

The rearrangement links TRBV5-1 to TRBJ1-1; no definite D call. The CDR3 has 14 residues. Trimming took off 4 bases at V and 1 base at J, with 11 bases between the two ends. CDR1 SGHRS and CDR2 YFSETQ come from the germline V gene. The CDR3 coding sequence is TGCGCCAGCAGCCGTTACCGGGGGAACACTGAAGCTTTCTTT. Protein product: CASSRYRGNTEAFF.

The V call is TRBV5-1, the J call TRBJ2-1, with a weak D call TRBD1 (6 bases). Trimming took 7 bases from V and 8 from J, leaving 10 bases between them. The CDR3 has 11 residues. CDR1 and CDR2 from the germline V gene are SGHRS and YFSETQ. DNA for the CDR3: TGCGCCAGCTCTAAGGGGGATGAGCAGTTCTTC. This encodes CASSKGDEQFF.

The rearrangement links TRBV7-2 to TRBJ2-1; weak D call: TRBD2 (6 bases). Trimming shortened V by 5 bases and J by 0 bases, and 11 bases separated the two germline ends. Germline V gene sequence: CDR1 SGHTA, CDR2 FQGNSA. The CDR3 has 15 residues. CDR3 sequence reads: CASSRDGSSYNEQFF. The DNA of the CDR3 is TGTGCCAGCAGCCGGGACGGGAGCTCCTACAATGAGCAGTTCTTC.

The V call is TRBV6-6, the J call TRBJ2-1; 8 nucleotides line up with TRBD2. The ends lost 0 bases at V and 8 bases at J; junction bases unmatched: 6. From germline, CDR1 is MNHNY and CDR2 SVGAGI (reference sequence). This CDR3 has 15 amino acids. Here the CDR3 reads CASSYSIAGRDEQFF. CDR3 sequence (DNA): TGTGCCAGCAGTTACTCGATAGCGGGGAGAGATGAGCAGTTCTTC.

A word on this clone: The sample has other DNA sequences that encode this CDR3 too. The chain is built from TRBV6-5 and TRBJ2-1; D possibly corresponds to TRBD1 (6 bases). Germline CDR1 is MNHEY and CDR2 is SVGAGI. The V and J ends lost 6 bases and 0 bases respectively, with 12 bases between them. The CDR3 covers 15 residues. The CDR3 DNA is TGTGCCAGCAGCCGCGACAGGAGCTCCTACAATGAGCAGTTCTTC. Protein sequence: CASSRDRSSYNEQFF.

V is TRBV10-3 and J is TRBJ2-3, with D possibly being TRBD2 (6 bases). The CDR3 runs 15 residues. Germline lookup yields CDR1 ENHRY and CDR2 SYGVKD. Trimming removed 2 bases at V and 2 bases at J, with 11 bases between. CDR3 sequence reads: CAISERGSVTDTQYF. The CDR3 DNA reads TGTGCCATCAGTGAGCGGGGGAGCGTCACAGATACGCAGTATTTT.

The J gene is TRBJ1-2, the V gene TRBV11-2; D uncertain. The V end lost 1 base, the J end lost 2 bases, and 5 bases lay between the germline ends. The CDR3 consists of 13 residues. Germline V gene lookup returns CDR1 SGHAT and CDR2 FQNNGV. In nucleotides, the CDR3 is TGTGCCAGCAGCTTAGCGGGGAACTATGGCTACACCTTC. The encoded protein is CASSLAGNYGYTF.

The rearrangement joins TRBV19 to TRBJ1-1, with D maybe TRBD1 (5 bases). The V gene's germline CDR1 is LNHDA and CDR2 SQIVND (reference sequence). This CDR3 is built from 15 residues. The V and J ends lost 3 bases and 1 base respectively, with 12 bases between them. The CDR3 loop is CASSIVGHPNTEAFF. DNA for the CDR3: TGTGCCAGTAGTATCGTCGGACACCCGAACACTGAAGCTTTCTTT.

The sample holds a few counts of this clone. The chain combines TRBV6-5 with TRBJ2-5, with D possibly matching TRBD2 (5 bases). The germline V and J ends were trimmed by 5 bases and 5 bases, with 18 bases remaining between them. Germline CDR1 reads MNHEY; CDR2 reads SVGAGI. The CDR3 consists of 15 residues. In nucleotides, the CDR3 is TGTGCCAGCAGTAGACCGGGATATTCCGTGGAGACCCAGTACTTC. It encodes CASSRPGYSVETQYF.

The J gene is TRBJ2-5, the V gene TRBV7-9; 12 nucleotides align to TRBD2. Germline loops: CDR1 SEHNR, CDR2 FQNEAQ (reference sequence). The junction had 7 bases not matched to a gene; V was cut back by 6 bases and J by 2 bases. The length of the CDR3 is 16 residues. The CDR3 DNA sequence: TGTGCCAGCAGGGTCGAAGGACTAGCGGGGCAAGAGACCCAGTACTTC. Its protein is CASRVEGLAGQETQYF.

This clone was seen just once. This chain links TRBV7-7 with TRBJ1-1, with a possible D match to TRBD1 (6 bases). Germline V CDR1 and CDR2: SSHAT, FNYEAQ (reference sequence). CDR3 length equals 16 residues. Trimming pared 4 bases from V and 4 bases from J, leaving 19 bases between. The CDR3 DNA reads TGTGCCAGCAGCTCAAGAATACAGGGTGTCGGCACTGAAGCTTTCTTT. Residues: CASSSRIQGVGTEAFF.

This clone was counted once. The rearrangement joins TRBV5-1 to TRBJ1-1; tentative D call: TRBD1 (5 bases). Germline V lookup: CDR1 SGHRS, CDR2 YFSETQ. CDR3 length: 15 amino acids. Trimming removed 0 bases from V and 0 bases from J, with 9 bases in between. CDR3 sequence reads: CASSLGAGMNTEAFF. The CDR3 DNA sequence: TGCGCCAGCAGCTTGGGTGCAGGGATGAACACTGAAGCTTTCTTT.

The chain links TRBV6-5 to TRBJ2-3; perhaps TRBD1 as D (6 bases). V dropped 4 bases and J dropped 5 bases, with 16 bases sitting between them. The V gene's germline CDR1 is MNHEY and CDR2 SVGAGI. The CDR3 is made up of 15 amino acids. CDR3 residues: CASSLSRGWGDTQYF. The DNA of the CDR3 is TGTGCCAGCAGTTTATCCAGGGGTTGGGGAGATACGCAGTATTTT.

The rearrangement uses TRBV10-2 and TRBJ1-5; unclear D gene. Per the germline V gene, CDR1 is WSHSY and CDR2 is SAAADI. The CDR3 extends over 12 amino acids. V gave up 2 bases and J gave up 5 bases, with 4 bases separating them. The CDR3 spells CASSERYQPQHF. CDR3 nucleotides: TGCGCCAGCAGTGAGCGTTATCAGCCCCAGCATTTT.

The J gene is TRBJ1-5, the V gene TRBV5-1, with D unclear. Germline lookup yields CDR1 SGHRS and CDR2 YFSETQ. This CDR3 spans 16 amino acids. Trimming shortened V by 6 bases and J by 0 bases, and 16 bases separated the two germline ends. CDR3 nucleotide sequence: TGCGCCAGCAAGCCTCTCCCCGGGTATAGCAATCAGCCCCAGCATTTT. This gives the protein CASKPLPGYSNQPQHF.

J is TRBJ1-5 and V is TRBV5-4; 8 bases agree with TRBD1. CDR1 and CDR2 from the germline V gene are SGHNT and YYREEE (reference sequence). This CDR3 comprises 15 residues. Trimming took 4 bases from V and 9 from J; bases not matched to a gene: 12. The CDR3 coding sequence is TGTGCCAGCAGCAACGGACAGGGCGCGGAGGGGCCCCAGCATTTT. This codes for CASSNGQGAEGPQHF.

The chain employs TRBV5-1 and TRBJ1-2; D is unresolved. Trimming cost V 1 base and J 1 base, with 8 bases left between them. The CDR3 sequence is 14 residues long. Germline-derived CDR1 and CDR2 are SGHRS and YFSETQ. CDR3 nucleotide sequence: TGCGCCAGCAGCTTGCTGGAGAGTAACTATGGCTACACCTTC. Translated, it gives CASSLLESNYGYTF.

This chain links TRBV19 with TRBJ1-1; D call uncertain. Trimming left V 2 bases short and J 2 bases short, with 6 bases between. The CDR3 totals 13 residues. The germline CDR1 and CDR2 sequences are LNHDA and SQIVND (reference sequence). CDR3 amino acids: CASSISPNTEAFF. DNA for the CDR3: TGTGCCAGTAGTATATCTCCTAACACTGAAGCTTTCTTT.

The chain links TRBV5-1 to TRBJ2-7; TRBD2 matches 13 bases. This CDR3 is 14 amino acids long. V gave up 3 bases and J gave up 11 bases; unmatched junction bases: 8. Germline values: CDR1 SGHRS, CDR2 YFSETQ. The CDR3 DNA sequence: TGCGCCAGCAGCTCCACGGTACTAGCGGGGGGGAAGTACTTC. Its translation is CASSSTVLAGGKYF.

The chain has TRBV6-5 and TRBJ1-4; unclear D gene. This CDR3 is built from 14 residues. Germline V gene data show CDR1 as MNHEY and CDR2 as SVGAGI. V lost 2 bases, J lost 11 bases, and 15 bases lay in between. The CDR3 DNA sequence: TGTGCCAGCAGTTACCGACGGGATCTTGGGAAACTGTTTTTT. Translated: CASSYRRDLGKLFF.

The chain couples TRBV5-3 to TRBJ1-2; TRBD1 agrees at 7 bases. TRBV5-3 carries the ORF label, with uncertain function. The ends lost 0 bases at V and 7 bases at J; junction bases unmatched: 6. This CDR3 has 14 residues. CDR3 sequence: CARSLVRGRTGYTF. DNA for the CDR3: TGTGCCAGAAGCTTGGTTAGGGGGCGGACTGGCTACACCTTC.